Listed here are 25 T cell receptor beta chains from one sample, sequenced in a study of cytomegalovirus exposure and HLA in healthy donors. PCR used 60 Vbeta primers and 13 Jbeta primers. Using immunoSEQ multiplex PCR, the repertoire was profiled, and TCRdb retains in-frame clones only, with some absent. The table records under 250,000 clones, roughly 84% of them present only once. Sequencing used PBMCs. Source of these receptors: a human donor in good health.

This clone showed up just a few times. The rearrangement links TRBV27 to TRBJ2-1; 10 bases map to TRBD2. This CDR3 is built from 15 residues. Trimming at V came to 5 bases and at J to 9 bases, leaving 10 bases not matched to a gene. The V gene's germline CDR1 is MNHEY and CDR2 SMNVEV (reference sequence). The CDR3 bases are TGTGCCAGCAGTCTGGCGAGCGGGAGGGTTGGTGAGCAGTTCTTC. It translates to CASSLASGRVGEQFF.

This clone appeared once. CDR3 sequence (DNA): TGTGCCAGTAATAAGGACAGGGCCACCGGGGAGCTGTTTTTT. Encoded protein: CASNKDRATGELFF. The chain links TRBV19 to TRBJ2-2; 8 bases agree with TRBD1. The CDR3 is 14 amino acids. V shed 7 bases, J shed 4 bases, and the junction held 5 bases outside the gene matches. Germline assignment: CDR1 LNHDA and CDR2 SQIVND (reference sequence).

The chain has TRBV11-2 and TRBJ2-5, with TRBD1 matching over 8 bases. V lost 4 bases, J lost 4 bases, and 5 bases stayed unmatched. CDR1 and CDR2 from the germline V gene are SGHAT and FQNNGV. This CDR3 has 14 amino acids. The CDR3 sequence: CASSSTGVGETQYF. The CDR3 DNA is TGTGCCAGCAGCTCGACAGGGGTTGGAGAGACCCAGTACTTC.

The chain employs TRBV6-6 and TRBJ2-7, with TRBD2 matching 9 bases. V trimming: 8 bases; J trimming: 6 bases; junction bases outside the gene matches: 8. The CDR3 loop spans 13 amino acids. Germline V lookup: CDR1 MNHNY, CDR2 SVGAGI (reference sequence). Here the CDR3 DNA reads TGTGCCAGCGAGCGGGAGGTTTGGGGCGAGCAGTACTTC. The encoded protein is CASEREVWGEQYF.

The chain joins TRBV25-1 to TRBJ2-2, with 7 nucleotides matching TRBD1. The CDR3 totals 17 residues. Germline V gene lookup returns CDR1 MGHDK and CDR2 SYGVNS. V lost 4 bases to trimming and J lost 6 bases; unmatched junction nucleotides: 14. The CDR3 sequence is CASSAPLTQGTAGELFF. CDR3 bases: TGTGCCAGCAGTGCCCCGCTGACACAGGGGACGGCCGGGGAGCTGTTTTTT.

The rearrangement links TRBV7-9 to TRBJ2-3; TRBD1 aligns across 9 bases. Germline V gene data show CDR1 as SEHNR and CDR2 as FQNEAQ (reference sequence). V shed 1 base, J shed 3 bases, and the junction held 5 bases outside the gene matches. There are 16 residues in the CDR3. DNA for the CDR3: TGTGCCAGCAGCTTAGGGGACAGGGTTTTGACAGATACGCAGTATTTT. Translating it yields CASSLGDRVLTDTQYF.

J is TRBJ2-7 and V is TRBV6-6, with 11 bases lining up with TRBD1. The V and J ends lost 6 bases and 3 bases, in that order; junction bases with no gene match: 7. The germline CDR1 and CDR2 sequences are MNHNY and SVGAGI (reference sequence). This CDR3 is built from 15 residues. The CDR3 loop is CASRSGQGVFYEQYF. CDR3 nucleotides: TGTGCCAGCAGGTCGGGACAGGGGGTTTTCTACGAGCAGTACTTC.

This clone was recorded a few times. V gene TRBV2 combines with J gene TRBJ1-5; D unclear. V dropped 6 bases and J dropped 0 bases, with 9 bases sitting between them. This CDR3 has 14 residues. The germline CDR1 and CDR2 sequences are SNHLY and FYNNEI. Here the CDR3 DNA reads TGTGCCAGCAGGGACGGACTTAGCAATCAGCCCCAGCATTTT. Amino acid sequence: CASRDGLSNQPQHF.

In DNA, the CDR3 is TGTGCCAGCAGCCCAGGACAGGCCAATCAGCCCCAGCATTTT. Protein sequence: CASSPGQANQPQHF. This chain links TRBV5-8 with TRBJ1-5; 7 nucleotides match TRBD1. Germline V gene data show CDR1 as SGHTS and CDR2 as YDEGEE. The V and J ends lost 4 bases and 3 bases, in that order; junction bases with no gene match: 4. There are 14 residues in the CDR3.

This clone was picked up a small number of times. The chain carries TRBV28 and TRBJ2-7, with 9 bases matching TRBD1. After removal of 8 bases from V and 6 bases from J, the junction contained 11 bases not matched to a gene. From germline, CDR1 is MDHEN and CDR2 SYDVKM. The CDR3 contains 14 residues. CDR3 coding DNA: TGTGCCAGCGCAGACCCCGGGACAGGGTTCGAGCAGTACTTC. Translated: CASADPGTGFEQYF.

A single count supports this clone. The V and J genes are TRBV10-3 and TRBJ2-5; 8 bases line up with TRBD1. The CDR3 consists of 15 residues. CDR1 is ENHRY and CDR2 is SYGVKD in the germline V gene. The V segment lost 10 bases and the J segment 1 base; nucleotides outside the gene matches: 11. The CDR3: CATSRGQATQETQYF. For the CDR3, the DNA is TGTGCCACCTCGAGGGGACAGGCCACCCAAGAGACCCAGTACTTC.

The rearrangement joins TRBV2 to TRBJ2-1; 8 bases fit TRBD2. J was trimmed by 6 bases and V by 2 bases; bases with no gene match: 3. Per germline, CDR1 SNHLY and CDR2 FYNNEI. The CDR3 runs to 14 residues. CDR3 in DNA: TGTGCCAGCAGTGAAAACGGGAGGGGCAATGAGCAGTTCTTC. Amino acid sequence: CASSENGRGNEQFF.

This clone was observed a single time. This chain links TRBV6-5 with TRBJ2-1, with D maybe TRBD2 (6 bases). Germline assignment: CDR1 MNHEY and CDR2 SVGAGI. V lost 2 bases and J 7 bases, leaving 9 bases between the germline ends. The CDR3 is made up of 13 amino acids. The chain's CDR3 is CASSYIRENEQFF. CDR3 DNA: TGTGCCAGCAGTTACATCCGGGAGAATGAGCAGTTCTTC.

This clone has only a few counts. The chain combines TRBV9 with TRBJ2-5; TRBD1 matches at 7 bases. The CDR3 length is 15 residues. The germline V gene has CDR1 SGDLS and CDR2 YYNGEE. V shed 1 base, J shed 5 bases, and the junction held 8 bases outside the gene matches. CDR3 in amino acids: CASSVRQGGLETQYF. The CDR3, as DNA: TGTGCCAGCAGCGTAAGACAGGGCGGGCTGGAGACCCAGTACTTC.

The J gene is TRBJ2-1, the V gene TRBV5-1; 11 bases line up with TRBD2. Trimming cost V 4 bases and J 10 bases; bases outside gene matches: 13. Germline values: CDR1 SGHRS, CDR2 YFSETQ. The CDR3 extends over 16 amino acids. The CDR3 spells CASSPWGSGRAEEQFF. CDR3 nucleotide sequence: TGCGCCAGCAGCCCCTGGGGTAGCGGGAGGGCCGAAGAGCAGTTCTTC.

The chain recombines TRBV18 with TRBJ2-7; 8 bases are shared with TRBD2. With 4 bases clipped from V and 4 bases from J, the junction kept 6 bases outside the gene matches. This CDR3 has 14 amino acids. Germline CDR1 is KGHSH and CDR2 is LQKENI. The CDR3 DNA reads TGTGCCAGCTCACAGGGACTAGAATCGTACGAGCAGTACTTC. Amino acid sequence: CASSQGLESYEQYF.

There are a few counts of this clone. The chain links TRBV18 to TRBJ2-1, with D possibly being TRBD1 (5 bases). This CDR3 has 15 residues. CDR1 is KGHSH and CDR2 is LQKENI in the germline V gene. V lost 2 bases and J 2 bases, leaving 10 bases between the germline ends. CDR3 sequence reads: CASSPGQGTYNEQFF. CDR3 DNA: TGTGCCAGCTCACCAGGGCAGGGTACCTACAATGAGCAGTTCTTC.

In DNA, the CDR3 is TGTGCCAGCAGCACCCCTAGCGGGATAAGAGATGAGCAGTTCTTC. This codes for CASSTPSGIRDEQFF. The gene calls are TRBV11-2 and TRBJ2-1; 9 bases are shared with TRBD2. This CDR3 spans 15 amino acids. The ends lost 5 bases at V and 8 bases at J; junction bases unmatched: 10. Germline CDR1 reads SGHAT; CDR2 reads FQNNGV. The full variable domain, its missing parts supplied by reference TRBV11-2 and TRBJ2-1, is EAGVAQSPRYKIIEKRQSVAFWCNPISGHATLYWYQQILGQGPKLLIQFQNNGVVDDSQLPKDRFSAERLKGVDSTLKIQPAKLEDSAVYLCASSTPSGIRDEQFFGPGTRLTVL.

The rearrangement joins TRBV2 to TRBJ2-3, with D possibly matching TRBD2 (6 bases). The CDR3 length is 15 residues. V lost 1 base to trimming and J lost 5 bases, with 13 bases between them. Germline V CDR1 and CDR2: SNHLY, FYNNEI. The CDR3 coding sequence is TGTGCCAGCAGTGAAGGGGTAGCGGAGCTAGATACGCAGTATTTT. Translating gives CASSEGVAELDTQYF.

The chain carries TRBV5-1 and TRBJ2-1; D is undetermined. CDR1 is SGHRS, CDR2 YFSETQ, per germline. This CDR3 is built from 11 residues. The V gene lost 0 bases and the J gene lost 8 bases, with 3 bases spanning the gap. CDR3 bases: TGCGCCAGCAGCTTGGCATATGAGCAGTTCTTC. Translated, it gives CASSLAYEQFF.

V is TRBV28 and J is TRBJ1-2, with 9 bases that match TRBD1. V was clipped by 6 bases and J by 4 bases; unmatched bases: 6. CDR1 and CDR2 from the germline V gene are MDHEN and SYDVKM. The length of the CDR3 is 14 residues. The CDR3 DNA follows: TGTGCCAGCAGCTTGGGACAGGGCCTCTATGGCTACACCTTC. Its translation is CASSLGQGLYGYTF.

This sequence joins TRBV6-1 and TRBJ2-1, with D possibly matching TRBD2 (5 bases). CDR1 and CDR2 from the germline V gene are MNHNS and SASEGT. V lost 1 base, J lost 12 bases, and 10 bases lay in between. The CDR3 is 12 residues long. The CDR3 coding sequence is TGTGCCAGCAGTGAAGAGCGGAGGCGGCAGTTCTTC. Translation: CASSEERRRQFF.

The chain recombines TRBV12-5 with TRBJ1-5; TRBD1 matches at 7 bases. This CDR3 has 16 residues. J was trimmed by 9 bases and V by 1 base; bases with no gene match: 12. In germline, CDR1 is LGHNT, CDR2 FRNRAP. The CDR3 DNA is TGTGCTAGTGGTTTGGCTATGACAGGGACCGTACCGCCCCAGCATTTT. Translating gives CASGLAMTGTVPPQHF.

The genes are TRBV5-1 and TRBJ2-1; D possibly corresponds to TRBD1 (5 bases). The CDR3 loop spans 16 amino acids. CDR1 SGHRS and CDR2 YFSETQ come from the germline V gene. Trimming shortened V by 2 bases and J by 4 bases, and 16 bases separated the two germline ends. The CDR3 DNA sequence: TGCGCCAGCAGCTTCGGCCCAGGGCTCAAATACAATGAGCAGTTCTTC. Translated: CASSFGPGLKYNEQFF.

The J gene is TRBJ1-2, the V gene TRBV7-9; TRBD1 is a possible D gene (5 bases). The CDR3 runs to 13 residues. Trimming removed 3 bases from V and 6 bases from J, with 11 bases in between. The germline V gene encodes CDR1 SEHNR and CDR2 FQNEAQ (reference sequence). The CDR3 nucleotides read TGTGCCAGCAGCTTCGGCAGGGTGGATGGCTACACCTTC. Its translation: CASSFGRVDGYTF. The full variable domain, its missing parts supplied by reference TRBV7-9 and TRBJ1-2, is DTGVSQNPRHKITKRGQNVTFRCDPISEHNRLYWYRQTLGQGPEFLTYFQNEAQLEKSRLLSDRFSAERPKGSFSTLEIQRTEQGDSAMYLCASSFGRVDGYTFGSGTRLTVV.